This passage covers 22 T cell receptor beta chains from one sample sequenced in a study of cytomegalovirus exposure and HLA in healthy donors. Both 60 Vbeta primers and 13 Jbeta primers went into the PCR. The method was immunoSEQ multiplex PCR; TCRdb's version includes in-frame clones alone and lacks a portion of them. The sample lists 140,000 to 150,000 clones, 80% to 85% occurring once. Sequencing was performed on PBMCs. These TCRs come from a woman aged 25 to 39 in good health and CMV-seronegative.

The chain is built from TRBV10-1 and TRBJ2-1; 12 bases fit TRBD2. The CDR3 spans 15 residues. In germline, CDR1 is WNHNN, CDR2 SYGVQD (reference sequence). Trimming cost V 2 bases and J 6 bases; bases outside gene matches: 2. The chain's CDR3 is CASSEKLAGGNEQFF. The CDR3 DNA is TGCGCCAGCAGTGAGAAACTAGCGGGGGGCAATGAGCAGTTCTTC.

J is TRBJ2-5 and V is TRBV15, with TRBD2 as a possible D gene (5 bases). Germline assignment: CDR1 LNHNV and CDR2 YYDKDF (reference sequence). Trimming left V 1 base short and J 2 bases short, with 8 bases between. This CDR3 has 14 residues. CDR3 sequence: CATSRGRGQETQYF. CDR3 in DNA: TGTGCCACCAGCAGAGGCAGAGGGCAAGAGACCCAGTACTTC. Combining the CDR3 with reference TRBV15 and TRBJ2-5 gives the whole variable domain DAMVIQNPRYQVTQFGKPVTLSCSQTLNHNVMYWYQQKSSQAPKLLFHYYDKDFNNEADTPDNFQSRRPNTSFCFLDIRSPGLGDTAMYLCATSRGRGQETQYFGPGTRLLVL.

This clone was seen only once. V is TRBV5-1 and J is TRBJ1-2, with D possibly matching TRBD1 (5 bases). Per the germline V gene, CDR1 is SGHRS and CDR2 is YFSETQ. The CDR3 spans 13 residues. Trimming cost V 3 bases and J 2 bases, with 8 bases left between them. This chain's CDR3 is CASSSRQNYGYTF. The CDR3 bases are TGCGCCAGCAGCTCTAGACAGAACTATGGCTACACCTTC.

V and J are TRBV11-3 and TRBJ2-7; maybe TRBD1 (6 bases). Germline CDR1 reads SGHNT; CDR2 reads YENEEA. Trimming stripped 0 bases from V and 1 base from J, with 10 bases between. The CDR3 length is 15 residues. In nucleotides, the CDR3 is TGTGCCAGCAGCTTAGATAGTAGGGGGTCCTACGAGCAGTACTTC. This encodes CASSLDSRGSYEQYF.

The V call is TRBV11-2, the J call TRBJ2-1; 9 bases align to TRBD2. V dropped 1 base and J dropped 7; count of bases not matched to a gene: 8. The germline CDR1 and CDR2 sequences are SGHAT and FQNNGV. The CDR3 has 16 amino acids. In DNA, the CDR3 is TGTGCCAGCAGCTTAGGGGTAGCGGGAGCTCGGAATGAGCAGTTCTTC. Translation: CASSLGVAGARNEQFF.

This clone occurred a few times. This chain connects TRBV4-2 to TRBJ2-3; 8 bases match TRBD2. CDR1 and CDR2 (germline): LGHNA, YNFKEQ. This CDR3 region has 15 residues. With V trimmed by 0 bases and J by 4 bases, 3 bases remained unmatched. The CDR3 bases are TGTGCCAGCAGCCAAGAGGCGGGAGGTCCAGATACGCAGTATTTT. This codes for CASSQEAGGPDTQYF.

This chain uses TRBV2 with TRBJ2-5, with 7 positions matching TRBD1. The ends lost 6 bases at V and 3 bases at J; junction bases unmatched: 10. The CDR3 contains 15 residues. Germline lookup yields CDR1 SNHLY and CDR2 FYNNEI. CDR3 sequence: CASSRPMGTEETQYF. CDR3 in DNA: TGTGCCAGCAGCAGACCGATGGGGACAGAAGAGACCCAGTACTTC.

The chain carries TRBV7-6 and TRBJ1-1; TRBD1 matches at 8 bases. Germline lookup yields CDR1 SGHVS and CDR2 FNYEAQ. The trim removed 5 bases at V and 1 base at J, leaving 6 bases unmatched. The CDR3 spans 15 residues. CDR3 residues: CASSPLQGENTEAFF. In DNA, the CDR3 is TGTGCCAGCAGCCCCCTACAGGGGGAGAACACTGAAGCTTTCTTT.

The chain links TRBV7-2 to TRBJ1-3; D gene ambiguous. This CDR3 has 14 amino acids. The germline V gene encodes CDR1 SGHTA and CDR2 FQGNSA. V lost 3 bases and J lost 0, with 6 bases in between. The CDR3 reads CASSFSSSGNTIYF. The CDR3 DNA reads as TGTGCCAGCAGCTTTTCTAGCTCTGGAAACACCATATATTTT.

This clone was detected only once. The chain carries TRBV6-6 and TRBJ2-3; the match to TRBD2 covers 12 bases. This CDR3 is built from 15 residues. Germline assignment: CDR1 MNHNY and CDR2 SVGAGI (reference sequence). V was pared by 5 bases and J by 6 bases, with 6 bases of the junction left unmatched. The CDR3 coding sequence is TGTGCCAGCAGTACACTAGCGGGGGGCCCCGATACGCAGTATTTT. Protein: CASSTLAGGPDTQYF.

V and J are TRBV27 and TRBJ2-1; maybe TRBD2 (5 bases). Germline V gene data show CDR1 as MNHEY and CDR2 as SMNVEV (reference sequence). The V gene lost 5 bases and the J gene lost 2 bases, with 7 bases spanning the gap. This CDR3 has 13 amino acids. The CDR3 coding sequence is TGTGCCAGCAGTAGGCGGGCCTACAATGAGCAGTTCTTC. As protein: CASSRRAYNEQFF.

V gene TRBV6-4 combines with J gene TRBJ1-1, with D possibly matching TRBD1 (5 bases). CDR1 is MRHNA and CDR2 is SNTAGT in the germline V gene. The V end was cut by 6 bases, the J end by 5 bases, with 13 bases between. The CDR3 contains 13 residues. The CDR3, as DNA: TGTGCCAGCAGCGCAGGGTTCGGGACTGAAGCTTTCTTT. This translates into CASSAGFGTEAFF.

V usage is TRBV27 and J usage is TRBJ2-3, with 10 bases identical to TRBD2. With V trimmed by 5 bases and J by 2 bases, 4 bases remained unmatched. The CDR3 is made up of 15 amino acids. The germline V gene encodes CDR1 MNHEY and CDR2 SMNVEV (reference sequence). CDR3 in amino acids: CASSSSGGTTDTQYF. The CDR3, as DNA: TGTGCCAGCAGTAGTAGCGGGGGGACCACAGATACGCAGTATTTT.

V usage is TRBV16 and J usage is TRBJ1-4; D ambiguous. The CDR3 totals 15 residues. The germline V gene encodes CDR1 KGHSY and CDR2 FQNENV. Trimming left V 2 bases short and J 8 bases short, with 15 bases between. CDR3 sequence (DNA): TGTGCCAGCAGCCAACGGATTGGGGAGCGGGAAAAACTGTTTTTT. It specifies CASSQRIGEREKLFF.

J is TRBJ2-7 and V is TRBV7-9; 8 bases map to TRBD2. The CDR3 consists of 15 residues. The J segment lost 8 bases and the V segment lost 5 bases, leaving 14 bases of the junction unmatched. Germline V gives CDR1 SEHNR, CDR2 FQNEAQ (reference sequence). The CDR3 DNA follows: TGTGCCAGCAGCGCGTCCGGACTAGCTGAACCAAAGCAGTACTTC. This gives the protein CASSASGLAEPKQYF.

The chain is built from TRBV10-3 and TRBJ1-3; D may be TRBD1 (5 bases). The length of the CDR3 is 15 residues. The V end lost 4 bases, the J end lost 4 bases, and 14 bases lay between the germline ends. Germline CDR1 ENHRY, CDR2 SYGVKD. CDR3 sequence: CAISGRQLKGNTIYF. CDR3 DNA sequence: TGTGCCATCAGTGGGAGACAGCTAAAAGGAAACACCATATATTTT.

The chain employs TRBV2 and TRBJ1-2; 8 positions agree with TRBD1. CDR3 size: 13 residues. Per the germline V gene, CDR1 is SNHLY and CDR2 is FYNNEI. V was pared by 7 bases and J by 4 bases, with 5 bases of the junction left unmatched. The CDR3 here is CASTVTGGYGYTF. CDR3 nucleotides: TGTGCCAGCACCGTAACAGGGGGCTATGGCTACACCTTC.

The chain joins TRBV9 to TRBJ2-5; no clear D gene. In germline, CDR1 is SGDLS, CDR2 YYNGEE. Trimming cost V 3 bases and J 4 bases, with 13 bases left between them. This CDR3 has 14 amino acids. The chain's CDR3 is CASSARVTGETQYF. CDR3 nucleotides: TGTGCCAGCAGCGCACGGGTGACTGGAGAGACCCAGTACTTC.

This clone was counted between two and nine times. The V gene is TRBV6-1, the J gene TRBJ2-7; TRBD2 matches 8 bases. This CDR3 region has 14 residues. The trim removed 10 bases at V and 1 base at J, leaving 9 bases unmatched. Germline CDR1 is MNHNS and CDR2 is SASEGT. This CDR3 is CAISPSGGSYEQYF. In DNA, the CDR3 is TGTGCCATCAGCCCCAGCGGGGGTTCCTACGAGCAGTACTTC.

V is TRBV9 and J is TRBJ2-7, with 10 bases identical to TRBD2. The V gene's germline CDR1 is SGDLS and CDR2 YYNGEE. J lost 3 bases, V lost 4 bases, and 7 bases had no gene match. This CDR3 comprises 15 residues. The CDR3 loop is CASSPGTSEIYEQYF. Written as DNA, the CDR3 is TGTGCCAGCAGCCCCGGGACTAGCGAGATCTACGAGCAGTACTTC.

The genes are TRBV6-4 and TRBJ2-1, with 7 bases matching TRBD2. Germline V gene data show CDR1 as MRHNA and CDR2 as SNTAGT. Germline trimming cut 6 bases from V and 0 bases from J; bases unmatched to any gene: 8. This CDR3 has 16 amino acids. CDR3 amino acids: CASRGGLDNSYNEQFF. The CDR3 coding sequence is TGTGCCAGCAGGGGTGGACTAGATAACTCCTACAATGAGCAGTTCTTC.

The chain joins TRBV7-2 to TRBJ1-1, with 7 bases lining up with TRBD1. Germline V gives CDR1 SGHTA, CDR2 FQGNSA. V dropped 0 bases and J dropped 4; count of bases not matched to a gene: 5. CDR3 length equals 15 residues. DNA of the CDR3: TGTGCCAGCAGCTTAGCGAGGGGGCTTTTCACTGAAGCTTTCTTT. It codes for CASSLARGLFTEAFF.